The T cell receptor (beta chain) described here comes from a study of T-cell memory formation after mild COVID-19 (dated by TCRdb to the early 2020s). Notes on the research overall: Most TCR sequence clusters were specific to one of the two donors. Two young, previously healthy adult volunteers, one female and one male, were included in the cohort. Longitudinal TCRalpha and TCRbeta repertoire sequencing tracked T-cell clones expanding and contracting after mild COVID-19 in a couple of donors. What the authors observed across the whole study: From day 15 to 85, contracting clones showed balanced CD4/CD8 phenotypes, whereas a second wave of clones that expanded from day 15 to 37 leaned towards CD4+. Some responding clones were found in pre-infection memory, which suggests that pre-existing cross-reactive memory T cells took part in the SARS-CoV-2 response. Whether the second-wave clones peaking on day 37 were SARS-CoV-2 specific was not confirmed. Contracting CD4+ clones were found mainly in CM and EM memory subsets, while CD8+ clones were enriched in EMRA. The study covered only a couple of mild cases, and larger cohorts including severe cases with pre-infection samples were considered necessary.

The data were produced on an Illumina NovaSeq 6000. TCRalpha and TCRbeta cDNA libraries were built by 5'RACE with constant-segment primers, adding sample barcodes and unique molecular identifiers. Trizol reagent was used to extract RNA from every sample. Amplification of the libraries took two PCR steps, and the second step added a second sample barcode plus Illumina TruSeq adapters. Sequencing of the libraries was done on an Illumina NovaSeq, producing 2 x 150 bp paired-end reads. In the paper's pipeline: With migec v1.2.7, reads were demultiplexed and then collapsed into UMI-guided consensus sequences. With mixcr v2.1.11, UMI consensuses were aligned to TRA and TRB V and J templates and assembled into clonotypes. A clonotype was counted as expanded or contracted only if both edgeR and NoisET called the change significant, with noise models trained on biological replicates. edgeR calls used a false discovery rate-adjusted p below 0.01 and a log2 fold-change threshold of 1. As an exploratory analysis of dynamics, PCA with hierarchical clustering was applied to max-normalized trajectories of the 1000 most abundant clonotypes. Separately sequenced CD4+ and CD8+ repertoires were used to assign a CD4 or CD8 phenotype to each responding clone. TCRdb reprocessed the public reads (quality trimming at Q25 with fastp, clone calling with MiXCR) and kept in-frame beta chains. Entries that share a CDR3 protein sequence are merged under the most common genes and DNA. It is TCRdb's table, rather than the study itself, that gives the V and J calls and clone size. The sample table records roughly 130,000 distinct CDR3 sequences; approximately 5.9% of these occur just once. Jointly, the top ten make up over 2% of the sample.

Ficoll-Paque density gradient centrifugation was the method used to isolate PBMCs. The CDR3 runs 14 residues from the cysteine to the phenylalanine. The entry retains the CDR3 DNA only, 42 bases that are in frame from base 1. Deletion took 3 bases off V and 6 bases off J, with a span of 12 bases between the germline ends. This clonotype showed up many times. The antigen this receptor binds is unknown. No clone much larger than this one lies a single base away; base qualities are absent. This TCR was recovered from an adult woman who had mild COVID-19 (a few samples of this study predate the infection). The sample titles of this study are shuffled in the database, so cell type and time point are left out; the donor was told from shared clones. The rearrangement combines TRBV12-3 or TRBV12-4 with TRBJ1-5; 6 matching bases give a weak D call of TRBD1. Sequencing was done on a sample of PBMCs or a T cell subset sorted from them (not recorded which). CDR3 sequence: CASSLQGSGQPQHF. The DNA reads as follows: TGTGCCAGCAGTTTGCAGGGGTCTGGTCAGCCCCAGCATTTT.